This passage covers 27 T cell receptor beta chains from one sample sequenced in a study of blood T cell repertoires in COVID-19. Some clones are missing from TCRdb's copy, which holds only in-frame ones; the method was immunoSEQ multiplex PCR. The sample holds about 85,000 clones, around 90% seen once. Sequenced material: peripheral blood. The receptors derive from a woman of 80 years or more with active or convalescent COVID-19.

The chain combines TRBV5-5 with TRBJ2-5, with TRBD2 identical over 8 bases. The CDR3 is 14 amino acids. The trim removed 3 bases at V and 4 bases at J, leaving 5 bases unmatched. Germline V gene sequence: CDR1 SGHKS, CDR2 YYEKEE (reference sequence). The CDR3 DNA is TGTGCCAGCAGCTCGCCCGGGGGGGGAGAGACCCAGTACTTC. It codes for CASSSPGGGETQYF.

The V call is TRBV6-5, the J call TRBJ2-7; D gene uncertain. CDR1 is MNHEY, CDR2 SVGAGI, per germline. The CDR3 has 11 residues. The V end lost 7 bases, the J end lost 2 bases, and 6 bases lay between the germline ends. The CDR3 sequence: CASMGTYEQYF. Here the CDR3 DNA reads TGTGCCAGCATGGGCACCTACGAGCAGTACTTC.

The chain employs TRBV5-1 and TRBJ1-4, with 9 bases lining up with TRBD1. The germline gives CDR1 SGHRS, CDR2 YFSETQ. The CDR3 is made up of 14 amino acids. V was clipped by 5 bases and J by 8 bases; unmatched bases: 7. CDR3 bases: TGCGCCAGCAGTCCCGGGACAGGGCGAGAAAAACTGTTTTTT. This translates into CASSPGTGREKLFF.

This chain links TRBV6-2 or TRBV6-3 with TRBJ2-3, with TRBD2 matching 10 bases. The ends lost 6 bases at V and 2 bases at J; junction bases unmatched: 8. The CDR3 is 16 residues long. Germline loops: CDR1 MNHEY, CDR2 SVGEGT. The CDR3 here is CASSLSAGGPTDTQYF. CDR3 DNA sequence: TGTGCCAGCAGCCTCTCAGCGGGAGGGCCCACAGATACGCAGTATTTT.

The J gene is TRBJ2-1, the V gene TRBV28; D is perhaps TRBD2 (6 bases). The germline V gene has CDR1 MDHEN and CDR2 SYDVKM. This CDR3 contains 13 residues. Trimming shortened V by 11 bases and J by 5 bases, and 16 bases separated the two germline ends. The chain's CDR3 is CAGRDSSNNEQFF. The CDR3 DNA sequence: TGTGCCGGGCGGGATAGTTCCAACAATGAGCAGTTCTTC.

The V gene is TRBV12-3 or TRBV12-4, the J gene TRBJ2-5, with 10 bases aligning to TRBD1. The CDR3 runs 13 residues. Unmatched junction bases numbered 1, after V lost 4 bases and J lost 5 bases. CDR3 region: CASSWGQGETQYF. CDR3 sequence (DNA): TGTGCCAGCAGTTGGGGACAGGGGGAGACCCAGTACTTC.

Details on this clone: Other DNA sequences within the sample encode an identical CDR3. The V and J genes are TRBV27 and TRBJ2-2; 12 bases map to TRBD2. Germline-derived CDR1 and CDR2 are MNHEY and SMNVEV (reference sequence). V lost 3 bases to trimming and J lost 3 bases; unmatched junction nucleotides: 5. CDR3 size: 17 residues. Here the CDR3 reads CASSFSSGRAYTGELFF. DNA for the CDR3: TGTGCCAGCAGTTTCTCTAGCGGGAGGGCCTACACCGGGGAGCTGTTTTTT.

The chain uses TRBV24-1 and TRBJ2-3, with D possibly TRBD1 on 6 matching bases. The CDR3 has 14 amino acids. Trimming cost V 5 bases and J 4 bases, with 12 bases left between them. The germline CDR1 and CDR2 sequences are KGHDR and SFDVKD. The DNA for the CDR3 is TGTGCCACCAGTGTTCAAGGGGGAGCAGATACGCAGTATTTT. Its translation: CATSVQGGADTQYF.

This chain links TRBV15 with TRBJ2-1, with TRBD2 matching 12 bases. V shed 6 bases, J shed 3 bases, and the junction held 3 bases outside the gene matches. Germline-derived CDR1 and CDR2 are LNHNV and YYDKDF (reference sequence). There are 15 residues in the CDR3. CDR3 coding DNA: TGTGCCACCAGTAAGGGACTAGCGGGCTACAATGAGCAGTTCTTC. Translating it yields CATSKGLAGYNEQFF.

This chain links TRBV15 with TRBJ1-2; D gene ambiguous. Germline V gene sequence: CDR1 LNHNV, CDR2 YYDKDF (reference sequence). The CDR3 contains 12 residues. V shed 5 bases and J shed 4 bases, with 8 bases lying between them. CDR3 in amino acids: CATSESGYGYTF. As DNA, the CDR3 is TGTGCCACCAGCGAAAGCGGCTATGGCTACACCTTC.

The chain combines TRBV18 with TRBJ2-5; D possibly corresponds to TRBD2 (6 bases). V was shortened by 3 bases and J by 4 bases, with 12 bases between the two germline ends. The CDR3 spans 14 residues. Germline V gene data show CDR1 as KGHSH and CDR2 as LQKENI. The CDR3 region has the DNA TGTGCCAGCTCACCTCCTAGCGATAGAGAGACCCAGTACTTC. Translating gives CASSPPSDRETQYF.

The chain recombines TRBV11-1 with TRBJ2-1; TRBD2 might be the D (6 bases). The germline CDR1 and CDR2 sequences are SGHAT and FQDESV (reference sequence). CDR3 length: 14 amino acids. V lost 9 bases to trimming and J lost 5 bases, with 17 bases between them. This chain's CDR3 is CASKAAGSDNEQFF. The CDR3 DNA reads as TGTGCCAGTAAAGCGGCGGGGAGCGACAATGAGCAGTTCTTC.

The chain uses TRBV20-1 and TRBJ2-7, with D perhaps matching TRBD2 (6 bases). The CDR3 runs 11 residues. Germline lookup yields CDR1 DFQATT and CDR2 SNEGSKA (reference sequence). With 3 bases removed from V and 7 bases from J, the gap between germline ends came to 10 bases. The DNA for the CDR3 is TGCAGTGCTAGCGGGAGCCAAGAGCAGTACTTC. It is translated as CSASGSQEQYF.

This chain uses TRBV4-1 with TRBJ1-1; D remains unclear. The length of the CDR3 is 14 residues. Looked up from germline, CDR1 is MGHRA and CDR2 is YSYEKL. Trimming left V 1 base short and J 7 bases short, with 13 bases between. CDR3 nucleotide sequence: TGCGCCAGCAGCCAAGTTGTGGGTTCGGGTGAAGCTTTCTTT. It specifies CASSQVVGSGEAFF.

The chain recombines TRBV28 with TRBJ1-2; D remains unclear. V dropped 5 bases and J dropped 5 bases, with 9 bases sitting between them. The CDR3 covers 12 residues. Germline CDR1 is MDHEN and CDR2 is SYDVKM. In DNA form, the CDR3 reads TGTGCCAGCAGTCGCCCTAGGTATGGCTACACCTTC. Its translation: CASSRPRYGYTF.

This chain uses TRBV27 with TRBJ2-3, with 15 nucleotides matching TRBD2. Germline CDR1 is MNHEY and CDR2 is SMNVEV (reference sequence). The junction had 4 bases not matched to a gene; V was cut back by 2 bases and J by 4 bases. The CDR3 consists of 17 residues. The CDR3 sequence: CASSLGLAGGPADTQYF. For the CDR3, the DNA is TGTGCCAGCAGTTTAGGACTAGCGGGAGGGCCGGCAGATACGCAGTATTTT.

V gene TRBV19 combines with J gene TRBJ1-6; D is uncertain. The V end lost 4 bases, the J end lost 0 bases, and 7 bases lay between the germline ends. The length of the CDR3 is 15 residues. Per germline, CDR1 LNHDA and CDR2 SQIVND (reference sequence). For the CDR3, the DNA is TGTGCCAGTAGTACAGAGAGCTCCTATAATTCACCCCTCCACTTT. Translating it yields CASSTESSYNSPLHF.

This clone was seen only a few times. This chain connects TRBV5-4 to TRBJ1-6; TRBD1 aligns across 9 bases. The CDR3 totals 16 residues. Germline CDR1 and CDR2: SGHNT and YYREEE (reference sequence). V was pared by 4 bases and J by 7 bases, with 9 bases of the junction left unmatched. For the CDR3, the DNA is TGTGCCAGCAGCCCAGGGCCGGGACAGGGAAATTCACCCCTCCACTTT. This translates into CASSPGPGQGNSPLHF.

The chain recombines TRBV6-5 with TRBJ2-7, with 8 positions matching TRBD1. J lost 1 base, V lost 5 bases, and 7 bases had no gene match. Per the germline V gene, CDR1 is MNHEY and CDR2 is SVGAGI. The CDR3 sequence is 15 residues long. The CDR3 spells CASSTPGTGSYEQYF. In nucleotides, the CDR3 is TGTGCCAGCAGTACGCCCGGGACAGGATCCTACGAGCAGTACTTC.

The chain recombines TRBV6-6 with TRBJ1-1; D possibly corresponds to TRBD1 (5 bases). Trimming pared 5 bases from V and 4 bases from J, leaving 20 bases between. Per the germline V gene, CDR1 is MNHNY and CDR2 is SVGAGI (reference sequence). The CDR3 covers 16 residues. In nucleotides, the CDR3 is TGTGCCAGCAGTCTTAATCCGGCGGGCGGGGCCACTGAAGCTTTCTTT. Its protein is CASSLNPAGGATEAFF.

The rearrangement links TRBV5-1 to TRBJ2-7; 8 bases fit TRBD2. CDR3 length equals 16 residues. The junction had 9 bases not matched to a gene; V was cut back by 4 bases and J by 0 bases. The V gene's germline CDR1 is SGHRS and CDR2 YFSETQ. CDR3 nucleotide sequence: TGCGCCAGCAGCACAACGGGGGGGACGGCCTCCTACGAGCAGTACTTC. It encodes CASSTTGGTASYEQYF. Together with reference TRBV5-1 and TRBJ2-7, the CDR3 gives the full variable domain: KAGVTQTPRYLIKTRGQQVTLSCSPISGHRSVSWYQQTPGQGLQFLFEYFSETQRNKGNFPGRFSGRQFSNSRSEMNVSTLELGDSALYLCASSTTGGTASYEQYFGPGTRLTVT.

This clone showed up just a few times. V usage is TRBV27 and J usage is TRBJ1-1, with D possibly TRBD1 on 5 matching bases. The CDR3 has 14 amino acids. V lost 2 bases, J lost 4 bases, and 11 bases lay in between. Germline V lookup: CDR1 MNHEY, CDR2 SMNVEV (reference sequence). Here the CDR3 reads CASSLNGGFTEAFF. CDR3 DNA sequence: TGTGCCAGCAGTTTAAATGGGGGGTTCACTGAAGCTTTCTTT.

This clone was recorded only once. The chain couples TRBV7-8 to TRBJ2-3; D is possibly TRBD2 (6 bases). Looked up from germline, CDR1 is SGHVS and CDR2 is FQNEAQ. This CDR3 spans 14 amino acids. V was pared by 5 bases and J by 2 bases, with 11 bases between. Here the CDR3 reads CASSLGLNTDTQYF. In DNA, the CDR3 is TGTGCCAGCAGCCTGGGACTCAACACAGATACGCAGTATTTT.

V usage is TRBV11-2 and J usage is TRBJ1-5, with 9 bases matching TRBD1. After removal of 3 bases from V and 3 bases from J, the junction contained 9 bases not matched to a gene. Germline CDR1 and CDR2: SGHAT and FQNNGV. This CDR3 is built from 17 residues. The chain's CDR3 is CASSLGTGTGINQPQHF. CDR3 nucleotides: TGTGCCAGCAGCTTGGGCACCGGGACAGGGATCAATCAGCCCCAGCATTTT. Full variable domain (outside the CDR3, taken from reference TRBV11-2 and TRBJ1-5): EAGVAQSPRYKIIEKRQSVAFWCNPISGHATLYWYQQILGQGPKLLIQFQNNGVVDDSQLPKDRFSAERLKGVDSTLKIQPAKLEDSAVYLCASSLGTGTGINQPQHFGDGTRLSIL.

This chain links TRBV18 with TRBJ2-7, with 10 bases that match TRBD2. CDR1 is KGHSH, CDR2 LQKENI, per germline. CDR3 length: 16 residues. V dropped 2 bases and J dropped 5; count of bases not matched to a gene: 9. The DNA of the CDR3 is TGTGCCAGCTCACCAAGTGCAGCGGGAGGGCTTAACGAGCAGTACTTC. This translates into CASSPSAAGGLNEQYF.

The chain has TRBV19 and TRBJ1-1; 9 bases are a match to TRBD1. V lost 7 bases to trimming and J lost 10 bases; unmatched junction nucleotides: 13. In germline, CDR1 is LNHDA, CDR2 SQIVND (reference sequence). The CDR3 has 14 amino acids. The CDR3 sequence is CASTTTRQGVGAFF. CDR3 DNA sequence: TGTGCCAGTACCACCACTCGACAGGGGGTAGGAGCTTTCTTT.

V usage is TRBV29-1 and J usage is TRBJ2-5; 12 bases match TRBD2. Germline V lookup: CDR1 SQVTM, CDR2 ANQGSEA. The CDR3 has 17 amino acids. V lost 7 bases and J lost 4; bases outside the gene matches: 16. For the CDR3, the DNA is TGCAGCGGTAGGACAGGGTCTAGCGGGAGGGCCAGAGAGACCCAGTACTTC. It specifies CSGRTGSSGRARETQYF.